Below, one TCR beta chain is given with its context. These data come from a study of blood T cell repertoires in COVID-19. Whole-study context: The United States, Italy and Spain were the sources of the acute and convalescent COVID-19 samples.

Only in-frame clones appear in the TCRdb table, and some are missing; sequencing was by immunoSEQ multiplex PCR. The table includes about 210,000 clones, about four fifths detected once. Trimming took 0 bases from V and 5 from J, leaving 11 bases between them. Germline lookup yields CDR1 SGHDT and CDR2 YYEEEE. This CDR3 contains 14 residues. Sequencing input: peripheral blood. The chain employs TRBV5-6 and TRBJ2-5; possible D gene TRBD2, 5 bases. This clonotype was sampled from a woman between 45 and 60 years old with active or convalescent COVID-19. The CDR3: CASSLAGVAETQYF. For the CDR3, the DNA is TGTGCCAGCAGCTTGGCCGGAGTAGCGGAGACCCAGTACTTC.